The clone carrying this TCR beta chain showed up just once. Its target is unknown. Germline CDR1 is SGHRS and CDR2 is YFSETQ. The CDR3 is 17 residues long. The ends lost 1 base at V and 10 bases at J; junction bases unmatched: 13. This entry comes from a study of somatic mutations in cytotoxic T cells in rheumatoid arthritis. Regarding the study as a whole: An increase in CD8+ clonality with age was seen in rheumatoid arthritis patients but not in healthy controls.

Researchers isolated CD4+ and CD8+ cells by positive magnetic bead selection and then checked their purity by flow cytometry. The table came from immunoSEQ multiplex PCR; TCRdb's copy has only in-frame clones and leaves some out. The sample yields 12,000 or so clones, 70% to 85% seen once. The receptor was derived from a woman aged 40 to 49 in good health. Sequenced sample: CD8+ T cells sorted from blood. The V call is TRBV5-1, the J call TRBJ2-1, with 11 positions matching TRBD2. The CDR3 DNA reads TGCGCCAGCAGCTTGTGGGGACTAGCGGAGGCCTCTGGGGAGCAGTTCTTC. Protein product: CASSLWGLAEASGEQFF.